These 2 T cell receptor beta chains came from one sample sequenced in a study of identical twins. A single record per CDR3 protein comes from TCRdb applying MiXCR to the 5' RACE reads. Found here are 1.5 million to 2 million distinct CDR3 sequences, about 32% of them singletons; the top ten hold roughly 0.3%. Sequencing was done on a sample of cord blood. These receptor sequences come from a newborn girl in good health.

This clonotype occurred a few times. This chain joins TRBV20-1 and TRBJ2-5, with TRBD2 matching 8 bases. The trim removed 2 bases at V and 6 bases at J, leaving 5 bases unmatched. CDR1 DFQATT and CDR2 SNEGSKA come from the germline V gene (reference sequence). CDR3 length equals 13 residues. The chain's CDR3 is CSARMAGGKTQYF. The CDR3 DNA reads as TGCAGTGCTAGAATGGCGGGGGGTAAGACCCAGTACTTC.

CDR3 in DNA: TGCAGCGTTCGAAGGCACAATGAGCAGTTCTTC. Its translation: CSVRRHNEQFF. The chain recombines TRBV29-1 with TRBJ2-1; D is undetermined. CDR1 SQVTM and CDR2 ANQGSEA come from the germline V gene. The CDR3 totals 11 residues. Trimming cost V 5 bases and J 5 bases, with 7 bases left between them.